What follows describes a single T cell receptor (beta chain). The data are from a study of blood T cell repertoires in COVID-19. At the level of the study: Donors of Cohort 3 who recovered were those that had two negative PCRs, clearance, or symptom resolution. The United States, Italy and Spain were the sources of the acute and convalescent COVID-19 samples. PBMCs, B-cell-depleted T cells, or T cells were the source of the cDNA or gDNA that made up the material.

The method was immunoSEQ multiplex PCR; TCRdb's version includes in-frame clones alone and lacks a portion of them. The sample carries around 190,000 clones, about 85% recorded once. Categorization into cohorts depended on clinical history that participants reported. Germline values: CDR1 SGHKS, CDR2 YYEKEE (reference sequence). Between the trimmed V and J ends, which lost 0 bases and 4 bases, there was a span of 13 bases. CDR3 size: 15 residues. The source material was PBMCs or T cells enriched from blood (not recorded which). This TCR was sampled from a woman aged 35 to 49 in a cohort exposed to, infected with or recovered from COVID-19 (not recorded which). This chain links TRBV5-5 with TRBJ2-5; TRBD2 is a possible D gene (6 bases). CDR3 coding DNA: TGTGCCAGCAGCTTGGGACTGGGGGGTGCAGAGACCCAGTACTTC. This gives the protein CASSLGLGGAETQYF.